The 3 T cell receptor beta chains below were found in one sample sequenced in a study of T cell repertoires in ileal Crohn's disease. Assay used: immunoSEQ multiplex PCR; TCRdb lists only in-frame clones, some missing. The repertoire holds a few thousand clones, with approximately 80% as singletons. Time point indicated: inflamed ileum from the surgical specimen. The sequenced sample consisted of ileal tissue. The source is an adult with Crohn's disease.

V gene TRBV7-6 combines with J gene TRBJ1-5, with TRBD1 matching 7 bases. Germline trimming cut 0 bases from V and 6 bases from J; bases unmatched to any gene: 2. The CDR3 is 14 residues long. From germline, CDR1 is SGHVS and CDR2 FNYEAQ. This chain's CDR3 is CASSLAGGSQPQHF. Here the CDR3 DNA reads TGTGCCAGCAGCTTAGCAGGGGGCAGTCAGCCCCAGCATTTT. Variable domain in full (rest from reference TRBV7-6 and TRBJ1-5): GAGVSQSPRYKVTKRGQDVALRCDPISGHVSLYWYRQALGQGPEFLTYFNYEAQQDKSGLPNDRFSAERPEGSISTLTIQRTEQRDSAMYRCASSLAGGSQPQHFGDGTRLSIL.

V and J are TRBV5-1 and TRBJ2-1; 14 nucleotides agree with TRBD2. This CDR3 is 16 amino acids long. The V and J ends lost 0 bases and 6 bases, in that order; junction bases with no gene match: 2. Per germline, CDR1 SGHRS and CDR2 YFSETQ. The chain's CDR3 is CASSLGGLAGGNEQFF. CDR3 coding DNA: TGCGCCAGCAGCTTGGGAGGACTAGCGGGGGGCAATGAGCAGTTCTTC.

The V and J genes are TRBV27 and TRBJ2-2; D remains ambiguous. The CDR3 has 14 residues. Germline V gene data show CDR1 as MNHEY and CDR2 as SMNVEV (reference sequence). V lost 3 bases and J 8 bases, leaving 13 bases between the germline ends. The CDR3, as DNA: TGTGCCAGCAGTTTTTTTCCTCTTGGGGGGGAGCTGTTTTTT. It specifies CASSFFPLGGELFF.